This T cell receptor beta chain was obtained from a study of identical twins. Study findings and constraints: Monozygotic twin pairs showed more out-of-frame TCR alpha sharing than models estimated. Carriage of fewer insertions was seen in abundant cord blood beta clonotypes, whereas memory repertoires showed none.

The table lists this clonotype with a few counts. The antigen is unknown. cDNA molecules carried unique molecular identifiers, and template switching added a universal primer site. Each CDR3 protein gets one entry after TCRdb re-called the 5' RACE reads with MiXCR. The sample yields 430,000 or so distinct CDR3 sequences, more than 20% seen once. This CDR3 contains 15 residues. CDR1 is SGHRS, CDR2 YFSETQ, per germline. Trimming pared 2 bases from V and 3 bases from J, leaving 13 bases between. This sample was shared with a second study, whose subject was T cells expressing NK-cell markers. This second study says: The leading position in the CD3+CD56-NKG2C+ fraction of several donors also went to these clonotypes.

The V and J genes are TRBV5-1 and TRBJ2-3; D is perhaps TRBD2 (5 bases). Sample: CD4+ T cells sorted from blood. The TCR sequence derives from a woman younger than 30 in good health. This CDR3 reads CASSFGRRMTDTQYF. The CDR3 nucleotides read TGCGCCAGCAGCTTTGGCAGGAGGATGACAGATACGCAGTATTTT.